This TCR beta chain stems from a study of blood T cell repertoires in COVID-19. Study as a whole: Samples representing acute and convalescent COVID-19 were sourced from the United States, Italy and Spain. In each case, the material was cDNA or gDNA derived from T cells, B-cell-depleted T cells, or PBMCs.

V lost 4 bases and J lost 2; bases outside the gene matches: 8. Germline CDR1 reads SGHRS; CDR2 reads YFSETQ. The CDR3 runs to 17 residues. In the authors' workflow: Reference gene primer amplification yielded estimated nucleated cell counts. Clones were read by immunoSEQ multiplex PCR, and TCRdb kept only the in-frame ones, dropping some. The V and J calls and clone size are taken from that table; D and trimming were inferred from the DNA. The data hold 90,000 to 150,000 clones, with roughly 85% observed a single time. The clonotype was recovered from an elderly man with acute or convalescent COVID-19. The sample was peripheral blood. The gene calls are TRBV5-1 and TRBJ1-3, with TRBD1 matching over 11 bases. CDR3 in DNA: TGCGCCAGCAGCGACCCAGGACAGGGGGCGGCTGGAAACACCATATATTTT. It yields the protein CASSDPGQGAAGNTIYF.